This T cell receptor beta chain emerged from a study of shared clonotypes between healthy human individuals. Study at large: A few men and two women, aged 18 to 49, were donors. The study's findings and limits: Sampling covered nothing but blood. Tissue TCR repertoires likely differ from those found in blood.

Assay used: immunoSEQ multiplex PCR; TCRdb lists only in-frame clones, some missing. Of roughly 500,000 clones in the sample, less than 80% were seen once. Donors, healthy HIV-negative adults, lacked recent acute infections or vaccinations. Nashville, Tennessee was home to all donors, each a Caucasian adult. This CDR3 region has 14 residues. Between the trimmed V and J ends, which lost 2 bases and 7 bases, there was a span of 14 bases. Germline V lookup: CDR1 MNHNS, CDR2 SASEGT. In regard to this clone: Its antigen is not known.

Material: PBMCs. The receptor was isolated from a woman in her thirties or forties in good health. Some clones in this sample may be carry-over from other donors' samples. V gene TRBV6-1 combines with J gene TRBJ1-2, with TRBD1 as a possible D gene (5 bases). The CDR3 spells CASSEFLGGVGYTF. CDR3 coding DNA: TGTGCCAGCAGTGAATTTTTGGGGGGTGTTGGCTACACCTTC.